This record looks at one TCR beta chain sequence and its context. Assay used: immunoSEQ multiplex PCR; TCRdb lists only in-frame clones, some missing. The sample carries roughly 120,000 clones, 85% to 95% recorded once. This CDR3 contains 15 residues. The J segment lost 7 bases and the V segment lost 4 bases, leaving 11 bases of the junction unmatched. Germline-derived CDR1 and CDR2 are SGHTA and FQGNSA. This record belongs to a study of T cell changes during pregnancy in multiple sclerosis. The rearrangement uses TRBV7-2 and TRBJ1-2, with 8 bases identical to TRBD1. The sequence was obtained from a female donor with multiple sclerosis, enrolled in a pregnancy study. Sequencing was performed on peripheral blood, taken before pregnancy. DNA for the CDR3: TGTGCCAGCAGCTCGACGGGACAGGCCTTGGGTGGCTACACCTTC. This codes for CASSSTGQALGGYTF.